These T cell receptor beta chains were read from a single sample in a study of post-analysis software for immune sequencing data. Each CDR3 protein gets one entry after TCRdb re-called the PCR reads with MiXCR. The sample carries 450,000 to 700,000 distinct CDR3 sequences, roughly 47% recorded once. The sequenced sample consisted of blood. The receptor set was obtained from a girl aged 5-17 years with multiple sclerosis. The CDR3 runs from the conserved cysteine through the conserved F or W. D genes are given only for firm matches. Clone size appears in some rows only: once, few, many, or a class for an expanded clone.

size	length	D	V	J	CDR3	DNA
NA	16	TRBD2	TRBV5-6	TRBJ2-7	CASSSDNGRAIGEQYF	TGTGCCAGCAGCTCAGATAACGGGAGGGCCATAGGCGAGCAGTACTTC
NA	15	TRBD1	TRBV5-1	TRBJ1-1	CASSPRTGSGTEAFF	TGCGCCAGCAGCCCTCGGACAGGCTCTGGAACTGAAGCTTTCTTT
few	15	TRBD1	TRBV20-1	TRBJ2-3	CSADDEGGEGDTQYF	TGCAGTGCTGATGACGAAGGGGGCGAAGGAGATACGCAGTATTTT
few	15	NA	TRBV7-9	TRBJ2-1	CALGRAGRPYNEQFF	TGTGCCCTTGGGCGGGCGGGACGGCCCTACAATGAGCAGTTCTTC
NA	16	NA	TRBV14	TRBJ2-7	CASSQGLRLGVIEQYF	TGTGCCAGCAGTCAAGGGCTTCGACTAGGAGTTATCGAGCAGTACTTC
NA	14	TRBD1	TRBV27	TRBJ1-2	CASSGGTGNYGYTF	TGTGCCAGCAGTGGCGGGACAGGGAACTATGGCTACACCTTC
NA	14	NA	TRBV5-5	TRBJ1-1	CASSSFEGYTEAFF	TGTGCCAGCAGCTCATTCGAAGGCTACACTGAAGCTTTCTTT
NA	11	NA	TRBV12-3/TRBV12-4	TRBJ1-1	CASSLAYEAFF	TGTGCCAGCAGTTTGGCCTATGAAGCTTTCTTT
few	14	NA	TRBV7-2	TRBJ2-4	CASSRSPGENIQYF	TGTGCCAGCAGTCGGAGTCCAGGGGAAAACATTCAGTACTTC
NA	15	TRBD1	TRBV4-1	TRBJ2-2	CASSDRGRDAGELFF	TGCGCCAGCAGCGACAGGGGACGCGACGCCGGGGAGCTGTTTTTT
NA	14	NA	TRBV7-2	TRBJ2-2	CASSLYQGTGELFF	TGTGCCAGCAGCTTATACCAGGGGACCGGGGAGCTGTTTTTT
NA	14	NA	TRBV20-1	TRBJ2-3	CSPVSGGPTDTQYF	TGCAGTCCTGTTTCCGGGGGGCCCACAGATACGCAGTATTTT
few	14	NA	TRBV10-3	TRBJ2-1	CAISRDKSYNEQFF	TGTGCCATCAGCCGAGACAAGTCCTACAATGAGCAGTTCTTC
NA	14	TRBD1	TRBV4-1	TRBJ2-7	CASSPWDRDYEQYF	TGCGCCAGCAGCCCCTGGGACAGGGACTACGAGCAGTACTTC
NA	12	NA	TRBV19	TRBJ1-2	CVSSTGIHGYTF	TGTGTCAGTAGTACGGGAATCCATGGCTACACCTTC
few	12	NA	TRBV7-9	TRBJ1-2	CASSLPRGGYTF	TGTGCCAGCAGCTTACCCAGGGGTGGCTACACCTTC
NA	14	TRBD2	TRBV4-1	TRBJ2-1	CASSPTSGRMGRFF	TGCGCCAGCAGCCCGACTAGCGGGAGGATGGGGCGGTTCTTC
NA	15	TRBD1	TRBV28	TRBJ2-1	CASAAGTVGYNEQFF	TGTGCCAGCGCTGCCGGGACAGTCGGGTACAATGAGCAGTTCTTC
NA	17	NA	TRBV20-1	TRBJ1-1	CSARSPSLGLGDSEAFF	TGCAGTGCTAGATCGCCCTCCTTGGGGCTCGGGGATAGTGAAGCTTTCTTT
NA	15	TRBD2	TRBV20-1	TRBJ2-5	CSASGLAGDSKTQYF	TGCAGTGCTTCCGGACTAGCGGGAGACTCGAAGACCCAGTACTTC
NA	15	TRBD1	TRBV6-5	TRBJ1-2	CASWGTGGSVYGYTF	TGTGCCAGCTGGGGGACAGGGGGGAGTGTCTATGGCTACACCTTC
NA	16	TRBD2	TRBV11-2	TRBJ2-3	CASSSNPSGGTDTQYF	TGTGCCAGCAGCTCCAACCCGAGCGGGGGCACAGATACGCAGTATTTT
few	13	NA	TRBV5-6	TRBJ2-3	CASSSISADTQYF	TGTGCCAGCAGCTCCATCTCAGCAGATACGCAGTATTTT
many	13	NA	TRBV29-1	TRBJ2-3	CSLEGVLTDTQYF	TGCAGCCTTGAGGGGGTGCTCACAGATACGCAGTATTTT
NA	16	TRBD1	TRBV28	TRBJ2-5	CASSLRQGDRKETQYF	TGTGCCAGCAGTCTACGACAGGGGGATCGAAAAGAGACCCAGTACTTC
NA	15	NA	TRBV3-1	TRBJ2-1	CASSLTIGVYNEQFF	TGTGCCAGCAGCTTGACTATCGGGGTATACAATGAGCAGTTCTTC
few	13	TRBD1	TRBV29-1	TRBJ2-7	CSVRQGATYEQYF	TGCAGCGTACGACAGGGGGCTACCTACGAGCAGTACTTC
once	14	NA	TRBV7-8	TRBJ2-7	CASSFRAGAYEQYF	TGTGCCAGCAGCTTCAGGGCAGGAGCCTACGAGCAGTACTTC
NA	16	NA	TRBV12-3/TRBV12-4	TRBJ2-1	CASSPQGPGSYGEQFF	TGTGCCAGCAGCCCTCAGGGACCTGGGTCCTACGGTGAGCAGTTCTTC
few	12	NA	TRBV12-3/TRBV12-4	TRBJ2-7	CASSSWFFEQYF	TGTGCCAGCAGCTCGTGGTTTTTCGAGCAGTACTTC
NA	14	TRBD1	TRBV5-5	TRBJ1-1	CASSSTGGITEAFF	TGTGCCAGCAGCTCCACAGGGGGAATCACTGAAGCTTTCTTT
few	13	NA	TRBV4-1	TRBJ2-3	CASSPQREDTQYF	TGCGCCAGCAGCCCCCAGAGGGAAGATACGCAGTATTTT
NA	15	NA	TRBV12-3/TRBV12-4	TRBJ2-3	CASSSHTGGTDTQYF	TGTGCCAGCAGTTCCCACACGGGGGGCACAGATACGCAGTATTTT
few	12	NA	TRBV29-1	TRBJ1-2	CSVVGPDGGYTF	TGCAGCGTTGTGGGCCCGGACGGTGGCTACACCTTC
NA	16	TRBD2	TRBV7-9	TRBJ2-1	CASSYPDSGDYNEQFF	TGTGCCAGCAGCTACCCAGATAGCGGGGACTACAATGAGCAGTTCTTC